The 28 T cell receptor beta chains in this list originate from one sample, sequenced in a study of blood T cells in healthy people across ages. Then a second PCR, running roughly 7 to 11 cycles, was carried out with a sample-barcoded 5' primer and a J-beta primer mix. TCRdb re-derived calls from the 5' RACE reads in MiXCR, one entry per CDR3 protein. The data show just under 900,000 distinct CDR3 sequences, more than 25% seen once. The sample comprised blood. These receptors were taken from a woman older than 75 in good health.

This clonotype was seen a few times. Being one base from a much bigger clone, this may be a read error. For the CDR3, the DNA is TGCGCCAGCAGCTGGGAATTGGGTTCAGGGACCCAGTACTTC. It yields the protein CASSWELGSGTQYF. The rearrangement joins TRBV5-1 to TRBJ2-5; D is unresolved. Germline V CDR1 and CDR2: SGHRS, YFSETQ. The CDR3 has 14 residues. Trimming took off 3 bases at V and 7 bases at J, with 16 bases between the two ends. The full variable domain, completed using reference TRBV5-1 and TRBJ2-5, is KAGVTQTPRYLIKTRGQQVTLSCSPISGHRSVSWYQQTPGQGLQFLFEYFSETQRNKGNFPGRFSGRQFSNSRSEMNVSTLELGDSALYLCASSWELGSGTQYFGPGTRLLVL.

A word on this clonotype: A much more abundant neighbour one base away suggests this may be a read error. The chain employs TRBV27 and TRBJ1-2; D ambiguous. The germline V and J ends were trimmed by 7 bases and 0 bases, with 12 bases remaining between them. Germline-derived CDR1 and CDR2 are MNHEY and SMNVEV (reference sequence). The CDR3 totals 14 residues. CDR3 in amino acids: CASISLSTNYGYTF. CDR3 nucleotides: TGTGCCAGCATCTCCCTGTCGACTAACTATGGCTACACCTTC.

There are many counts of this clonotype. The chain links TRBV29-1 to TRBJ1-1, with unresolved D. Trimming shortened V by 4 bases and J by 3 bases, and 6 bases separated the two germline ends. The CDR3 has 11 amino acids. Germline CDR1 SQVTM, CDR2 ANQGSEA. Written as DNA, the CDR3 is TGCAGCGTTGGTTGGGACACTGAAGCTTTCTTT. Its protein product is CSVGWDTEAFF.

There are many counts of this clonotype. The chain has TRBV12-3 or TRBV12-4 and TRBJ1-2; D is unclear. The germline V and J ends were trimmed by 3 bases and 5 bases, with 13 bases remaining between them. This CDR3 is built from 14 residues. The DNA for the CDR3 is TGTGCCAGCAGTTTCGCAGGCTCGCGTTATGGCTACACCTTC. As protein: CASSFAGSRYGYTF.

For this clonotype: Its ends do not fully match the called genes, so a read error is possible. The J gene is TRBJ2-2, the V gene TRBV7-9; tentatively, D is TRBD2 (5 bases). Per germline, CDR1 SEHNR and CDR2 FQNEAQ (reference sequence). This CDR3 spans 12 amino acids. This CDR3 is CVSRRDTGERFF. The DNA for the CDR3 is TGTGTCAGCAGAAGGGATACCGGGGAGCGGTTTTTT.

Regarding this clonotype: A much larger clone lies a single base off, so this may be a read error. The genes are TRBV3-1 and TRBJ2-5, with D possibly matching TRBD1 (6 bases). The J call is doubtful: the DNA matches TRBJ2-7 better. The germline gives CDR1 LGHDT, CDR2 YNNKEL (reference sequence). This CDR3 comprises 13 residues. In DNA form, the CDR3 reads TGTGACAGCAGCCGGGGACATCTCTACGAGCAGTACTTC. It codes for CDSSRGHLYEQYF.

This clonotype was detected ten times or more. The rearrangement uses TRBV18 and TRBJ2-7; 8 bases are a match to TRBD2. There are 13 residues in the CDR3. J was trimmed by 6 bases and V by 4 bases; bases with no gene match: 5. Germline V gene sequence: CDR1 KGHSH, CDR2 LQKENI. The CDR3 nucleotides are TGTGCCAGCTCACAAACTAGCGGAAGCGAGCAGTACTTC. Translated: CASSQTSGSEQYF.

As to this clonotype: A much larger clone differs from this one at a single base, so this may be a read error. The J gene is TRBJ2-1, the V gene TRBV18; the D gene could be TRBD1 or TRBD2 (5 bases each). CDR1 and CDR2 (germline): KGHSH, LQKENI. This CDR3 comprises 13 residues. With 7 bases removed from V and 13 bases from J, the gap between germline ends came to 20 bases. The CDR3 bases are TGTGCCAGCTACGGAACAATAGGGGAGACCCAGTTCTTC. Its translation: CASYGTIGETQFF.

The V gene is TRBV7-9, the J gene TRBJ1-5; 7 nucleotides match TRBD1. V shed 3 bases, J shed 1 base, and the junction held 9 bases outside the gene matches. This CDR3 has 17 amino acids. Germline loops: CDR1 SEHNR, CDR2 FQNEAQ (reference sequence). The CDR3 sequence: CASSFSTGAGSNQPQHF. Here the CDR3 DNA reads TGTGCCAGCAGCTTCTCCACAGGGGCTGGGAGCAATCAGCCCCAGCATTTT.

The chain joins TRBV27 to TRBJ2-1; no clear D gene. The ends were cut back, 3 bases at V and 3 bases at J, with 9 bases in the middle. Germline-derived CDR1 and CDR2 are MNHEY and SMNVEV (reference sequence). This CDR3 spans 14 amino acids. The chain's CDR3 is CASSFVPNYNEQFF. The CDR3 nucleotides read TGTGCCAGCAGTTTTGTCCCGAACTACAATGAGCAGTTCTTC.

This clonotype was observed a few times. This sequence joins TRBV7-2 and TRBJ2-1; 7 nucleotides line up with TRBD2. CDR3 length: 13 amino acids. J gave up 8 bases and V 3 bases, and 4 bases lay outside the gene matches. CDR1 and CDR2 from the germline V gene are SGHTA and FQGNSA. This chain's CDR3 is CASSFPGGYEQFF. CDR3 DNA: TGTGCCAGCAGCTTCCCCGGGGGGTATGAGCAGTTCTTC.

About this clonotype: This may arise from a read error, as a much more abundant clone is one base away. This rearrangement joins TRBV3-1 to TRBJ1-2; TRBD1 might be the D (6 bases). The germline CDR1 and CDR2 sequences are LGHDT and YNNKEL (reference sequence). The CDR3 extends over 13 amino acids. The CDR3 DNA reads as TGTACCAGCAGACAAGGACAGAACTATGGCTACACCTTC. It specifies CTSRQGQNYGYTF.

This chain links TRBV7-2 with TRBJ1-4; unclear D gene. The germline gives CDR1 SGHTA, CDR2 FQGNSA. Trimming left V 5 bases short and J 1 base short, with 11 bases between. This CDR3 has 15 residues. The DNA of the CDR3 is TGTGCCAGCAGCCCGAACGGTCTAACTAATGAAAAACTGTTTTTT. It specifies CASSPNGLTNEKLFF.

This clonotype was counted a few times. The V call is TRBV6-5, the J call TRBJ1-2; 7 nucleotides align to TRBD1. The CDR3 contains 15 residues. With V trimmed by 2 bases and J by 3 bases, 6 bases remained unmatched. CDR1 is MNHEY, CDR2 SVGAGI, per germline. CDR3 sequence: CASSYDYRGDYGYTF. CDR3 bases: TGTGCCAGCAGTTACGATTACAGGGGAGACTATGGCTACACCTTC.

This clonotype was seen at least ten times. The V call is TRBV20-1, the J call TRBJ2-7; 11 positions match TRBD2. Unmatched junction bases numbered 5, after V lost 5 bases and J lost 2 bases. From germline, CDR1 is DFQATT and CDR2 SNEGSKA (reference sequence). This CDR3 is built from 14 residues. Here the CDR3 reads CSAHSGGDPYEQYF. CDR3 in DNA: TGCAGTGCTCATAGCGGGGGGGACCCCTACGAGCAGTACTTC.

The chain links TRBV28 to TRBJ2-4; TRBD1 matches 11 bases. Trimming at V came to 3 bases and at J to 8 bases, leaving 6 bases not matched to a gene. Germline lookup yields CDR1 MDHEN and CDR2 SYDVKM. The CDR3 sequence is 15 residues long. The CDR3 region has the DNA TGTGCCAGCAGTTTGTACCGGGACAGGGGGGACATTCAGTACTTC. Amino acid sequence: CASSLYRDRGDIQYF.

Notes on this clonotype: Possible read error: a much larger clone is one base away. V usage is TRBV15 and J usage is TRBJ2-7; tentative D call: TRBD2 (5 bases). The assigned J gene may be wrong: the sequence end matches TRBJ2-5 better. The length of the CDR3 is 12 residues. In germline, CDR1 is LNHNV, CDR2 YYDKDF (reference sequence). The CDR3 region is CTTSRVAETQYF. In nucleotides, the CDR3 is TGTACCACCAGCAGAGTAGCGGAGACCCAGTACTTC.

On this clonotype: An end of the junction does not agree with germline; a read error may underlie this. This chain uses TRBV5-1 with TRBJ1-3; no firm D call. This CDR3 has 16 amino acids. Germline V gives CDR1 SGHRS, CDR2 YFSETQ. In DNA, the CDR3 is TGCGCCAACAGCATCGATGACTCCGGAGCGGGAAACACCATATATTTT. This encodes CANSIDDSGAGNTIYF.

This clonotype showed up just once. This chain joins TRBV9 and TRBJ1-4, with D possibly being TRBD1 (5 bases). This CDR3 spans 14 amino acids. Per germline, CDR1 SGDLS and CDR2 YYNGEE. V was clipped by 4 bases and J by 6 bases, with 13 bases between them. The CDR3 DNA reads TGTGCCAGCAGCAACACAGGAGAGTATGAAAAACTGTTTTTT. Encoded protein: CASSNTGEYEKLFF.

This clonotype has only a few counts. The J gene is TRBJ1-4, the V gene TRBV6-1, with unresolved D. CDR3 length: 14 amino acids. The germline V gene encodes CDR1 MNHNS and CDR2 SASEGT. V was clipped by 2 bases and J by 6 bases, with 10 bases between them. This chain's CDR3 is CASSEIPGHEKLFF. In nucleotides, the CDR3 is TGTGCCAGCAGTGAAATCCCCGGACATGAAAAACTGTTTTTT.

The table lists this clonotype with many counts. The genes are TRBV7-9 and TRBJ2-7, with D possibly matching TRBD1 (5 bases). This CDR3 comprises 20 residues. Germline V CDR1 and CDR2: SEHNR, FQNEAQ (reference sequence). Trimming took 3 bases from V and 0 from J, leaving 27 bases between them. CDR3 residues: CASSLVLLTAGKASSYEQYF. The CDR3 nucleotides read TGTGCCAGCAGCTTGGTCCTCTTAACCGCAGGGAAAGCCAGCTCCTACGAGCAGTACTTC. Full variable domain (outside the CDR3, taken from reference TRBV7-9 and TRBJ2-7): DTGVSQNPRHKITKRGQNVTFRCDPISEHNRLYWYRQTLGQGPEFLTYFQNEAQLEKSRLLSDRFSAERPKGSFSTLEIQRTEQGDSAMYLCASSLVLLTAGKASSYEQYFGPGTRLTVT.

At least ten counts were recorded for this clonotype. This chain connects TRBV7-9 to TRBJ2-7, with 11 bases that match TRBD1. The germline V gene has CDR1 SEHNR and CDR2 FQNEAQ (reference sequence). Trimming cost V 5 bases and J 3 bases; bases outside gene matches: 6. The CDR3 covers 15 residues. Here the CDR3 DNA reads TGTGCCAGCAGCCCCCGGGACAGGGGGGACTACGAGCAGTACTTC. This sequence encodes CASSPRDRGDYEQYF. Together with reference TRBV7-9 and TRBJ2-7, the CDR3 gives the full variable domain: DTGVSQNPRHKITKRGQNVTFRCDPISEHNRLYWYRQTLGQGPEFLTYFQNEAQLEKSRLLSDRFSAERPKGSFSTLEIQRTEQGDSAMYLCASSPRDRGDYEQYFGPGTRLTVT.

This clonotype was counted many times. V is TRBV7-9 and J is TRBJ2-4, with D perhaps matching TRBD2 (5 bases). CDR3 size: 16 residues. Germline CDR1 and CDR2: SEHNR and FQNEAQ (reference sequence). Trimming took 2 bases from V and 3 from J, leaving 14 bases between them. This CDR3 reads CASSLSRGWSKNIQYF. DNA of the CDR3: TGTGCCAGCAGCTTATCGAGAGGGTGGAGCAAAAACATTCAGTACTTC.

This clonotype was detected ten times or more. CDR3 loop: CASSLHSAQTYEQYF. DNA for the CDR3: TGTGCCAGCAGCCTTCACAGCGCTCAAACCTACGAGCAGTACTTC. This chain connects TRBV6-2 or TRBV6-3 to TRBJ2-7, with D hard to call. Germline V gene sequence: CDR1 MNHEY, CDR2 SVGEGT. Deletions cut 6 bases from V and 2 bases from J, with 17 bases between. This CDR3 spans 15 amino acids.

Details on this clonotype: A read error is possible here, since a much larger clone lies one base away. This chain links TRBV6-5 with TRBJ2-3; a weak D match, TRBD2 (5 bases). In germline, CDR1 is MNHEY, CDR2 SVGAGI. This CDR3 is built from 13 residues. CDR3 sequence (DNA): TGTACCAGCAGTGACTACGCGACAGATACGCAGTATTTT. Translating gives CTSSDYATDTQYF.

This clonotype was observed a few times. V is TRBV6-2 or TRBV6-3 and J is TRBJ1-2; D unresolved. V dropped 4 bases and J dropped 4 bases, with 10 bases sitting between them. This CDR3 comprises 13 residues. Germline CDR1 and CDR2: MNHEY and SVGEGT. The CDR3 spells CASSSGRIYGYTF. CDR3 nucleotide sequence: TGTGCCAGCAGTTCCGGACGGATCTATGGCTACACCTTC.

This clonotype was seen many times. V and J are TRBV9 and TRBJ2-7; 8 bases map to TRBD1. Germline lookup yields CDR1 SGDLS and CDR2 YYNGEE. J lost 4 bases, V lost 0 bases, and 6 bases had no gene match. The CDR3 totals 15 residues. The CDR3 is CASSVGQGMGYEQYF. The DNA of the CDR3 is TGTGCCAGCAGCGTAGGACAGGGGATGGGTTACGAGCAGTACTTC.

In this sample, this clonotype turned up many times. This chain connects TRBV12-3 or TRBV12-4 to TRBJ2-1, with D possibly being TRBD1 (6 bases). The CDR3 spans 15 residues. V gave up 6 bases and J gave up 0 bases, with 12 bases separating them. The CDR3: CASRPTGYSYNEQFF. CDR3 DNA: TGTGCCAGCAGACCGACAGGATACTCCTACAATGAGCAGTTCTTC.